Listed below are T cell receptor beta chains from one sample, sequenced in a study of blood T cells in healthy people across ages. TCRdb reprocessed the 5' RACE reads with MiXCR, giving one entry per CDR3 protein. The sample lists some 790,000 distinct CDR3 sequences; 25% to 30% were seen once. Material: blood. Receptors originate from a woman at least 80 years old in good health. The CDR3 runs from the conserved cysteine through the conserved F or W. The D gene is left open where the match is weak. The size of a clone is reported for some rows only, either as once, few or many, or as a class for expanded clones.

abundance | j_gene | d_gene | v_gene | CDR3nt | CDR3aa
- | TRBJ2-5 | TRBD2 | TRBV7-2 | TGTGCCAGCAGCTTAGCGGTTAGCGGGGTTCGAGGGACCCAGTACTTC | CASSLAVSGVRGTQYF
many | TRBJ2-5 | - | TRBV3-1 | TGTGCCAGCACCATTGGGGGGGGCCGGGGGACCCAGTACTTC | CASTIGGGRGTQYF
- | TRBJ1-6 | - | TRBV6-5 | TGTGCCAGCAGCTCATTAACGGATTCACCCCTCCACTTT | CASSSLTDSPLHF
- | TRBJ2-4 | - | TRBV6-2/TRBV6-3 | TGTGCCAGCAAACCCGGGGGAGCCAAAAACATTCAGTACTTC | CASKPGGAKNIQYF
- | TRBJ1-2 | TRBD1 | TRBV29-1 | TGCAGCGTTGAAAGGGACAGGGGGTCCAACTATGGCTACACCTTC | CSVERDRGSNYGYTF
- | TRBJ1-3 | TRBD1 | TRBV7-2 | TGTGCCAGCAGCCCACAGGGGATTGGAAACACCATATATTTT | CASSPQGIGNTIYF
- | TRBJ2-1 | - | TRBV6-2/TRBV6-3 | TGTGCCAGCAGCTCAATTGGGGGGGCAAACAATGAGCAGTTCTTC | CASSSIGGANNEQFF
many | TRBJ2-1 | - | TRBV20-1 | TGCAGTGCTAGAGATGGGACGGGTTCCTACAATGAGCAGTTCTTC | CSARDGTGSYNEQFF
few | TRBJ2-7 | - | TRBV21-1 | TGTGCCAGCAGCAAATCTTACAGGGTTAAAGAGCAGTACTTC | CASSKSYRVKEQYF
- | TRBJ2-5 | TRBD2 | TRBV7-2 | TGTGCCAGCAGCTGCGTAGCGGGGGAGGATGAGCAGTACTTC | CASSCVAGEDEQYF
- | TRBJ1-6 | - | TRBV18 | TGTGCCAGCTCACCAGGGGGCAGAGACAATTCACCCCTCCACTTT | CASSPGGRDNSPLHF
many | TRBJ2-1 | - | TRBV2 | TGTGCCAGCCGCGCGGGTCCGGGGGGCAGCTCCTACAATGAGCAGTTCTTC | CASRAGPGGSSYNEQFF
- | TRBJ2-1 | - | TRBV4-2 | TGTGCCAGCAGCCTTTCAGGGAGCCCTCAGACGTTCTTC | CASSLSGSPQTFF